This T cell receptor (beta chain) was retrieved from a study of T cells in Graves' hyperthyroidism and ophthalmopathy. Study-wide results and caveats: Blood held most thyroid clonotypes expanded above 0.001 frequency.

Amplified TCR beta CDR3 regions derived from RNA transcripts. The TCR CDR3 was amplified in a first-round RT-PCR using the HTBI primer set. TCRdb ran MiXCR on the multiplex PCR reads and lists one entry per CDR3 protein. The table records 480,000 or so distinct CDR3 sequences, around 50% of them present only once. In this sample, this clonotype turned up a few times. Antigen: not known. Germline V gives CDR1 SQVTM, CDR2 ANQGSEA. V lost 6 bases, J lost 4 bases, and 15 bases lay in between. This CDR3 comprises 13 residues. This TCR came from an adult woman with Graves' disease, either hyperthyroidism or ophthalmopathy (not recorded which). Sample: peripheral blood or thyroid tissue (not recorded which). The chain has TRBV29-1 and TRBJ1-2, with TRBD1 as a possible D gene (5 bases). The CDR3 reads CSVGGAGGYGYTF. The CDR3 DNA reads TGCAGCGTGGGCGGGGCGGGAGGCTATGGCTACACCTTC.